This paragraph covers one T cell receptor beta chain sequence. Its matching antigen is unknown. Other DNA sequences in this sample translate to the same CDR3. This record comes from a study of cytomegalovirus exposure and HLA in healthy donors. Amplification used 60 Vbeta primers and 13 Jbeta primers. Generated by immunoSEQ multiplex PCR, the TCRdb table keeps only in-frame clones and is missing some. The table has roughly 120,000 clones, about 81% seen once. Notes on the study in general: Cytomegalovirus-associated TCR beta chains were listed, numbering roughly 150.

The CDR3 spans 16 residues. Germline assignment: CDR1 LNHNV and CDR2 YYDKDF (reference sequence). V lost 0 bases to trimming and J lost 7 bases, with 16 bases between them. This TCR was sampled from a woman aged 25 to 39 in good health and CMV-seronegative. Sample: PBMCs. This chain uses TRBV15 with TRBJ1-5; the D gene is possibly TRBD1 (5 bases). This CDR3 is CATSRDASAGWQPQHF. DNA of the CDR3: TGTGCCACCAGCAGAGATGCCTCGGCAGGGTGGCAGCCCCAGCATTTT.